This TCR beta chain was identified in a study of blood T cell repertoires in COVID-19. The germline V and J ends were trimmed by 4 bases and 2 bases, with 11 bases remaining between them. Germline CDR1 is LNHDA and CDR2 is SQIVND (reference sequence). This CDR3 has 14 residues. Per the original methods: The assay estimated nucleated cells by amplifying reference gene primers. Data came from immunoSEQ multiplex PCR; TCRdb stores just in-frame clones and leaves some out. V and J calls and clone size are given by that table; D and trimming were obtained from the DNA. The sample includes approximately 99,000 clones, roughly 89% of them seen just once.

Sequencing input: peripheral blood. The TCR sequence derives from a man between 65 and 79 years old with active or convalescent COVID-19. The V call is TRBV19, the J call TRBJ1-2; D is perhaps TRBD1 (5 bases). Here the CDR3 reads CASSRPGENYGYTF. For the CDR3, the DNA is TGTGCCAGTAGTAGGCCGGGGGAAAACTATGGCTACACCTTC.